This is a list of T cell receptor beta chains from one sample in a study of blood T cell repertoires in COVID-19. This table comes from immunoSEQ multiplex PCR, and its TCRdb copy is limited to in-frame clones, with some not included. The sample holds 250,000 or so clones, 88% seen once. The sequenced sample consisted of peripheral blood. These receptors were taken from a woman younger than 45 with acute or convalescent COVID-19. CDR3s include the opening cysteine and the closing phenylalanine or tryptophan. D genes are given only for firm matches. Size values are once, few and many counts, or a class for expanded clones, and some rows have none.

cdr3_aa: CSVEALAGTPQFF; cdr3_nt: TGCAGCGTTGAGGCGCTAGCGGGAACCCCTCAGTTCTTC; d_call: TRBD2; v_call: TRBV29-1; cdr3_length: 13; clone_size: -; j_call: TRBJ2-1
cdr3_aa: CASFSGQGNQPQHF; cdr3_nt: TGCGCCAGCTTCTCTGGACAGGGCAATCAGCCCCAGCATTTT; d_call: TRBD1; v_call: TRBV10-2; cdr3_length: 14; clone_size: few; j_call: TRBJ1-5
cdr3_aa: CASSVVSRGGEQFF; cdr3_nt: TGTGCCAGCAGCGTAGTGTCCAGGGGCGGTGAGCAGTTCTTC; d_call: -; v_call: TRBV9; cdr3_length: 14; clone_size: -; j_call: TRBJ2-1
cdr3_aa: CASSYRWGSSGDSYNEQFF; cdr3_nt: TGTGCCAGCAGCTACCGATGGGGGTCTAGCGGAGATTCCTACAATGAGCAGTTCTTC; d_call: TRBD2; v_call: TRBV11-3; cdr3_length: 19; clone_size: once; j_call: TRBJ2-1
cdr3_aa: CASSIGTAGNQPQHF; cdr3_nt: TGTGCCAGTAGTATTGGGACAGCCGGCAATCAGCCCCAGCATTTT; d_call: TRBD1; v_call: TRBV19; cdr3_length: 15; clone_size: -; j_call: TRBJ1-5
cdr3_aa: CASSQGTGTYEQYF; cdr3_nt: TGCGCCAGCAGCCAAGGGACAGGGACCTACGAGCAGTACTTC; d_call: TRBD1; v_call: TRBV4-3; cdr3_length: 14; clone_size: -; j_call: TRBJ2-7
cdr3_aa: CATSERGTSGLYEQYF; cdr3_nt: TGTGCCACCAGTGAGAGGGGGACTAGCGGGCTCTACGAGCAGTACTTC; d_call: TRBD2; v_call: TRBV24-1; cdr3_length: 16; clone_size: -; j_call: TRBJ2-7
cdr3_aa: CASSLGVTNTEAFF; cdr3_nt: TGCGCCAGCAGCTTGGGCGTCACTAACACTGAAGCTTTCTTT; d_call: -; v_call: TRBV5-1; cdr3_length: 14; clone_size: -; j_call: TRBJ1-1
cdr3_aa: CASSLWGRATQETQYF; cdr3_nt: TGCGCCAGCAGCTTATGGGGGAGGGCCACCCAAGAGACCCAGTACTTC; d_call: TRBD2; v_call: TRBV5-1; cdr3_length: 16; clone_size: -; j_call: TRBJ2-5
cdr3_aa: CASSVTGSEAFF; cdr3_nt: TGTGCCAGCAGCGTTACAGGGTCTGAAGCTTTCTTT; d_call: -; v_call: TRBV9; cdr3_length: 12; clone_size: -; j_call: TRBJ1-1
cdr3_aa: CASSRQGNTGELFF; cdr3_nt: TGTGCCAGCAGTAGACAGGGGAACACCGGGGAGCTGTTTTTT; d_call: TRBD1; v_call: TRBV6-4; cdr3_length: 14; clone_size: -; j_call: TRBJ2-2
cdr3_aa: CASSSWDRVYEQYF; cdr3_nt: TGTGCCAGCAGCTCTTGGGACAGGGTCTACGAGCAGTACTTC; d_call: TRBD1; v_call: TRBV7-9; cdr3_length: 14; clone_size: -; j_call: TRBJ2-7
cdr3_aa: CASSQTQIPTGRSYEQYF; cdr3_nt: TGCGCCAGCAGCCAAACCCAGATCCCGACAGGGAGGTCTTACGAGCAGTACTTC; d_call: -; v_call: TRBV4-1; cdr3_length: 18; clone_size: -; j_call: TRBJ2-7
cdr3_aa: CASSPKAGGAPSYEQYF; cdr3_nt: TGCGCCAGCAGTCCTAAGGCGGGGGGGGCCCCATCTTACGAGCAGTACTTC; d_call: TRBD2; v_call: TRBV10-1; cdr3_length: 17; clone_size: -; j_call: TRBJ2-7
cdr3_aa: CAISESGTGDPRYNEQFF; cdr3_nt: TGTGCCATCAGTGAGAGTGGCACTGGCGACCCGAGGTACAATGAGCAGTTCTTC; d_call: -; v_call: TRBV10-3; cdr3_length: 18; clone_size: -; j_call: TRBJ2-1
cdr3_aa: CASSVAGHYTDTQYF; cdr3_nt: TGTGCCAGCAGCGTAGCGGGACACTACACAGATACGCAGTATTTT; d_call: -; v_call: TRBV9; cdr3_length: 15; clone_size: -; j_call: TRBJ2-3
cdr3_aa: CASSAGLAGAVGTQYF; cdr3_nt: TGTGCCAGCAGCGCGGGACTAGCGGGGGCAGTGGGTACGCAGTATTTT; d_call: TRBD2; v_call: TRBV7-7; cdr3_length: 16; clone_size: -; j_call: TRBJ2-3
cdr3_aa: CASRKAGGGGANVLTF; cdr3_nt: TGTGCCAGCAGAAAGGCCGGGGGGGGCGGGGCCAACGTCCTGACTTTC; d_call: TRBD2; v_call: TRBV27; cdr3_length: 16; clone_size: -; j_call: TRBJ2-6
cdr3_aa: CASKRADTQYF; cdr3_nt: TGTGCCAGCAAGAGGGCAGATACGCAGTATTTT; d_call: -; v_call: TRBV2; cdr3_length: 11; clone_size: -; j_call: TRBJ2-3
cdr3_aa: CASSSTGRDIQYF; cdr3_nt: TGTGCCAGCAGTTCGACCGGGAGGGACATTCAGTACTTC; d_call: TRBD2; v_call: TRBV12-3/TRBV12-4; cdr3_length: 13; clone_size: -; j_call: TRBJ2-4
cdr3_aa: CASRPSTTGQGVFGQYF; cdr3_nt: TGTGCCAGTAGACCCTCTACGACGGGACAGGGGGTTTTCGGTCAGTACTTC; d_call: TRBD1; v_call: TRBV19; cdr3_length: 17; clone_size: -; j_call: TRBJ2-7
cdr3_aa: CASSWDRGMEAFF; cdr3_nt: TGTGCCAGCAGCTGGGACAGGGGCATGGAAGCTTTCTTT; d_call: TRBD1; v_call: TRBV7-2; cdr3_length: 13; clone_size: -; j_call: TRBJ1-1
cdr3_aa: CASSLTGGPRDTQYF; cdr3_nt: TGTGCCAGCAGCTTAACGGGAGGGCCCAGAGATACGCAGTATTTT; d_call: TRBD2; v_call: TRBV7-9; cdr3_length: 15; clone_size: -; j_call: TRBJ2-3